This T cell receptor beta chain was captured in a study of shared T cell receptors in the human thymus. Germline loops: CDR1 MNHNS, CDR2 SASEGT. The length of the CDR3 is 15 residues. V lost 4 bases to trimming and J lost 4 bases; unmatched junction nucleotides: 9. The table came from immunoSEQ multiplex PCR; TCRdb's copy has only in-frame clones and leaves some out. The table shows about 730,000 clones, with 70% to 90% occurring only once. The sample was also linked to a second study, of human thymus T cells. That study reports: Resections that were taken during corrective heart surgery supplied the thymus tissue. Thymic and blood repertoires showed apparently biased V and J gene usage. As related research reported, thymic repertoires overlapped highly among unrelated individuals.

The rearrangement joins TRBV6-1 to TRBJ1-1, with 7 bases aligning to TRBD1. The sequence derives from a girl under three years old with a congenital heart defect. What was sequenced was thymocytes. CDR3 sequence reads: CASSGRGQTGTEAFF. The DNA for the CDR3 is TGTGCCAGCAGTGGGAGGGGACAGACCGGCACTGAAGCTTTCTTT.